This TCR beta chain was observed in a study of blood T cell repertoires in COVID-19. Study-level background: Sites across the United States, Italy and Spain contributed samples from acute and convalescent COVID-19. PBMCs, B-cell-depleted T cells, or T cells provided the cDNA or gDNA that made up the material.

Generated by immunoSEQ multiplex PCR, the TCRdb table keeps only in-frame clones and is missing some. Here the sample spans 230,000 or so clones, around four fifths being singletons. The CDR3 totals 15 residues. Trimming left V 0 bases short and J 1 base short, with 10 bases between. Germline V gene data show CDR1 as SGHDT and CDR2 as YYEEEE. The sample was peripheral blood. This chain uses TRBV5-6 with TRBJ1-1; possibly TRBD1 for D (6 bases). This TCR derives from a man aged 35 to 55 with active or convalescent COVID-19. The CDR3 nucleotides are TGTGCCAGCAGCTTGGTAACAGGGCCGAACACTGAAGCTTTCTTT. This encodes CASSLVTGPNTEAFF.